What follows is one T cell receptor beta chain and its context. The treatment is: randomized to nivolumab then ipilimumab (arm A) or the reverse (arm B). DNA-damaging chemotherapy had not been given to any patient beforehand. Sorted cells were live CD3+CD8+, lacking CD19 and CD56, from PBMCs. Profiled with immunoSEQ multiplex PCR; TCRdb holds only in-frame clones, not every one. The table has roughly 31,000 clones, roughly 90% seen once. The sample comes from a study of sequential checkpoint blockade in melanoma. V lost 4 bases, J lost 7 bases, and 23 bases lay in between. This CDR3 spans 17 amino acids. Germline loops: CDR1 WSHSY, CDR2 SAAADI.

The specimen comprised CD8+ T cells sorted from blood (inferred from file names), sampled from a patient given nivolumab and ipilimumab in sequence. The chain couples TRBV10-2 to TRBJ1-5; D is uncertain. This clonotype originated in a human donor with melanoma. The CDR3 DNA is TGCGCCAGCAGTGCGACCGGTGTGGGCCCTGCGAACCAGCCCCAGCATTTT. This gives the protein CASSATGVGPANQPQHF.